Presented here are 10 T cell receptor beta chains from one specimen sequenced in a study of OX40 agonist ivuxolimab in advanced cancers. This table comes from immunoSEQ multiplex PCR, and its TCRdb copy is limited to in-frame clones, with some not included. Here the sample spans 60,000 or so clones, 80% to 85% being singletons. The material sequenced was CD4+ or CD8+ T cells sorted from blood, taken in a trial of the OX40 agonist ivuxolimab. Receptors originate from an adult with an advanced solid tumor such as melanoma, head and neck, liver or kidney cancer.

The CDR3 DNA is TGTGCCAGCAGCCCGGCCGACGGACAGGGAGGCTACGAGCAGTACTTC. Translation gives CASSPADGQGGYEQYF. V gene TRBV5-6 combines with J gene TRBJ2-7; 8 positions agree with TRBD1. V dropped 4 bases and J dropped 3; count of bases not matched to a gene: 12. Looked up from germline, CDR1 is SGHDT and CDR2 is YYEEEE. This CDR3 has 16 amino acids. The complete variable domain, with remaining parts taken from reference TRBV5-6 and TRBJ2-7, reads DAGVTQSPTHLIKTRGQQVTLRCSPKSGHDTVSWYQQALGQGPQFIFQYYEEEERQRGNFPDRFSGHQFPNYSSELNVNALLLGDSALYLCASSPADGQGGYEQYFGPGTRLTVT.

The V gene is TRBV27, the J gene TRBJ1-4; D gene ambiguous. Trimming cost V 6 bases and J 7 bases, with 6 bases left between them. CDR1 is MNHEY and CDR2 is SMNVEV in the germline V gene (reference sequence). The CDR3 has 11 amino acids. CDR3 in amino acids: CASSNIEKLFF. For the CDR3, the DNA is TGTGCCAGCAGCAATATTGAAAAACTGTTTTTT.

The rearrangement uses TRBV12-5 and TRBJ2-3, with D unclear. This CDR3 contains 13 residues. Germline CDR1 and CDR2: LGHNT and FRNRAP. Trimming took 5 bases from V and 1 from J, leaving 7 bases between them. In DNA form, the CDR3 reads TGTGCTAGTGGTGGAAGCGGCACAGATACGCAGTATTTT. Protein product: CASGGSGTDTQYF.

The V call is TRBV2, the J call TRBJ2-2; the D gene is possibly TRBD2 (5 bases). CDR1 and CDR2 from the germline V gene are SNHLY and FYNNEI. The V and J ends lost 5 bases and 5 bases respectively, with 15 bases between them. The CDR3 extends over 15 amino acids. CDR3 DNA: TGTGCCAGCAGTAGAAGGCCGGGCGGGACCGGGGAGCTGTTTTTT. It yields the protein CASSRRPGGTGELFF.

The rearrangement joins TRBV15 to TRBJ2-7; the D gene is possibly TRBD2 (6 bases). Trimming stripped 0 bases from V and 3 bases from J, with 15 bases between. Germline V gene lookup returns CDR1 LNHNV and CDR2 YYDKDF (reference sequence). The CDR3 sequence is 16 residues long. For the CDR3, the DNA is TGTGCCACCAGCAGAGATCTCCGGAGGGCCAGCTACGAGCAGTACTTC. Amino acid sequence: CATSRDLRRASYEQYF.

V gene TRBV29-1 combines with J gene TRBJ2-1; TRBD1 agrees at 8 bases. The germline gives CDR1 SQVTM, CDR2 ANQGSEA. The CDR3 contains 13 residues. Losses at the gene ends were 4 bases for V and 7 bases for J; bases not matched to a gene: 6. This CDR3 is CSVGQGIENEQFF. The CDR3 DNA sequence: TGCAGCGTTGGACAGGGGATAGAGAATGAGCAGTTCTTC.

V usage is TRBV11-2 and J usage is TRBJ1-6; TRBD1 aligns across 9 bases. The CDR3 spans 16 residues. Germline V lookup: CDR1 SGHAT, CDR2 FQNNGV. Trimming cost V 4 bases and J 8 bases; bases outside gene matches: 9. The CDR3 here is CASSSSRGQGYSPLHF. In DNA form, the CDR3 reads TGTGCCAGCAGCTCCTCCCGTGGACAGGGGTATTCACCCCTCCACTTT.

The chain has TRBV11-2 and TRBJ2-3, with D perhaps matching TRBD2 (6 bases). Germline values: CDR1 SGHAT, CDR2 FQNNGV. V shed 1 base and J shed 6 bases, with 11 bases lying between them. The CDR3 loop spans 14 amino acids. DNA of the CDR3: TGTGCCAGCAGCTTAGGGTCGGGGAGGGATACGCAGTATTTT. This codes for CASSLGSGRDTQYF.

The rearrangement uses TRBV10-1 and TRBJ2-1, with D possibly matching TRBD1 (6 bases). The V end was cut by 0 bases, the J end by 7 bases, with 10 bases between. This CDR3 has 14 residues. The germline gives CDR1 WNHNN, CDR2 SYGVQD (reference sequence). CDR3 nucleotide sequence: TGCGCCAGCAGTGAGTCGCTAGGGGGAAATGAGCAGTTCTTC. It yields the protein CASSESLGGNEQFF.

This rearrangement joins TRBV14 to TRBJ1-1, with D unclear. The CDR3 extends over 12 amino acids. V was clipped by 4 bases and J by 7 bases, with 10 bases between them. Looked up from germline, CDR1 is SGHDN and CDR2 is FVKESK. The CDR3 sequence: CASSPHGLEAFF. The DNA of the CDR3 is TGTGCCAGCAGCCCCCATGGACTTGAAGCTTTCTTT.